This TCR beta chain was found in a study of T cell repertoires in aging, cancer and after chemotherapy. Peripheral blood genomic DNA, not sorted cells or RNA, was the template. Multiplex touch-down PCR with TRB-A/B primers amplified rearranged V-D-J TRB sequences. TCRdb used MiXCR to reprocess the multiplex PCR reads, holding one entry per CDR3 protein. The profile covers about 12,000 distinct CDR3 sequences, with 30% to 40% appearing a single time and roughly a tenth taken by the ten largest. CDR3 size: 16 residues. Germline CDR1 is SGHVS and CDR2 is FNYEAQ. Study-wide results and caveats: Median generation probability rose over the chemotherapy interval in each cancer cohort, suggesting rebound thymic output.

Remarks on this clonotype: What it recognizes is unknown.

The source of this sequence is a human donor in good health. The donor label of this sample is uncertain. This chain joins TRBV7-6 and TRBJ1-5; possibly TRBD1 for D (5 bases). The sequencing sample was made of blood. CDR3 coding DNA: TGTGCTAGTCGCGGGACCAAGAACTATAGCAATCAGCCCCAGCATTTT. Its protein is CASRGTKNYSNQPQHF.